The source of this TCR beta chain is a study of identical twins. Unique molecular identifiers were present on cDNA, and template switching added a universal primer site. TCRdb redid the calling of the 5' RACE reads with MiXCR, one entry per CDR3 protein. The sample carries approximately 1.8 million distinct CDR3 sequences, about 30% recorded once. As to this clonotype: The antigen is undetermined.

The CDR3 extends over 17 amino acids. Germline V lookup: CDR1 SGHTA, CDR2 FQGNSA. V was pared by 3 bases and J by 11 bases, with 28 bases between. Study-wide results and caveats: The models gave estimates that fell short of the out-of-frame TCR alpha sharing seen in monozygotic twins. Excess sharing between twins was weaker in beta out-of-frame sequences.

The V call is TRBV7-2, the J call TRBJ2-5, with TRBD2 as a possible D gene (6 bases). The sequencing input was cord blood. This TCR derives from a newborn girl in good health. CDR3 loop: CASSLGPGVDSYNEQYF. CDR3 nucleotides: TGTGCCAGCAGCTTGGGGCCGGGAGTAGATTCCTACAATGAGCAGTACTTC.